This TCR beta chain was obtained from a study of T-cell reconstitution after alpha-beta-depleted transplantation in children. This CDR3 comprises 14 residues. CDR1 and CDR2 from the germline V gene are DFQATT and SNEGSKA (reference sequence). V lost 6 bases and J lost 6; bases outside the gene matches: 8. Construction of the TCRbeta library involved unique molecular identifiers. From the PCR reads, TCRdb called clonotypes with MiXCR, one entry per CDR3 protein. The table lists approximately 82,000 distinct CDR3 sequences, about a sixth of them singletons, with about half in the top ten. The TCR was taken from a male patient aged 2 to 9 who had a stem cell transplant for acute lymphoblastic leukemia, so the T cells may come from the graft donor. This chain uses TRBV20-1 with TRBJ2-4, with 10 bases fitting TRBD2. The sample here was PBMCs, mostly from graft donor cells, taken 360 days after TCRalphabeta/CD19-depleted stem cell transplant. The CDR3 spells CSAGAGTSVNIQYF. For the CDR3, the DNA is TGCAGTGCCGGAGCCGGGACTAGCGTAAACATTCAGTACTTC.